This T cell receptor beta chain was retrieved from a study of cytomegalovirus exposure and HLA in healthy donors. V gave up 6 bases and J gave up 0 bases, with 6 bases separating them. Germline CDR1 and CDR2: ENHRY and SYGVKD. This CDR3 is 12 amino acids long. A word on this clone: The antigen is undetermined.

Study-level findings and limits: In a later analysis, V- and J-gene trimming of beta chains associated with a DCLRE1C missense variant, replicated independently. Versus the approximately 700-donor mean, an Asian-associated ancestry cluster reportedly showed fewer N-insertions in a later analysis.

Use of 60 Vbeta and 13 Jbeta primers characterized the PCR. Profiled with immunoSEQ multiplex PCR; TCRdb holds only in-frame clones, not every one. The sample includes about 60,000 clones, approximately 77% of them seen just once. The source of this sequence is a woman aged 40 to 49 in good health and CMV-seropositive. This chain connects TRBV10-3 to TRBJ2-7; no clear D gene. The source material was PBMCs. CDR3 protein: CAISGDSYEQYF. The CDR3 DNA reads TGTGCCATCAGCGGAGACTCCTACGAGCAGTACTTC.